This T cell receptor (beta chain) was obtained from a study of shared clonotypes between healthy human individuals. Study-level background: The composition of the donors was a couple of women and a few men aged 18 to 49. General study points: Naive subsets generally had larger estimated richness than memory subsets.

In the case of this clone: Antigen unknown.

What CD8 memory combined were CD45RO+ cells and CCR7-negative CD45RA+ TemRA cells. CDR3 length: 13 residues. The V gene's germline CDR1 is SGHTA and CDR2 FQGTGA. J was trimmed by 7 bases and V by 5 bases; bases with no gene match: 4. The deep-level immunoSEQ assay was used. This table comes from immunoSEQ multiplex PCR, and its TCRdb copy is limited to in-frame clones, with some not included. This sample has a few hundred thousand clones, with around 96% found just once. The chain couples TRBV7-3 to TRBJ2-1, with 8 bases matching TRBD2. The source material was memory CD8+ T cells sorted from blood. Subset denoted: CD45RO+ cells pooled with CCR7-negative TemRA cells. The sequence was collected from a man aged 25 to 40 in good health. This CDR3 reads CASSPQRENEQFF. The CDR3 DNA follows: TGTGCCAGCAGCCCCCAGCGGGAGAATGAGCAGTTCTTC.